These 10 T cell receptor delta chains came from one sample sequenced in a study of human gamma delta and Vdelta1 T cells. TCRdb reprocessed the PCR reads using CATT. This sample has fewer than 7,000 delta-chain clones; over 8.5% occur once, and the top ten carry 13% to 15%. Sequencing was done on a sample of naive CD27+ Vdelta1 gamma-delta T cells from blood. The receptor set was obtained from a human donor in good health.

V usage is TRDV1 and J usage is TRDJ1; 7 bases line up with TRDD2. After removal of 1 base from V and 2 bases from J, the junction contained 37 bases not matched to a gene. The germline CDR1 and CDR2 sequences are TSWWSYY and QGS. CDR3 length equals 26 residues. The CDR3 spells CALGERVQKFNWPSSAADTRTDKLIF. Written as DNA, the CDR3 is TGTGCTCTTGGGGAACGGGTCCAAAAGTTTAATTGGCCTTCCTCAGCTGCTGATACTCGGACCGATAAACTCATCTTT.

This clone has just a few counts. A far larger clone is a single base away, which makes a read error likely. Other DNA sequences in this sample translate to the same CDR3. The J gene is TRDJ1, the V gene TRDV1; D perhaps matches TRDD3 (6 bases). Germline V lookup: CDR1 TSWWSYY, CDR2 QGS. The CDR3 covers 22 residues. CDR3 DNA sequence: TGTGCTCTCGGGGAATTGGGAGCGATACGGGCTGGTGGAAGGGGGTACACCGATAAACTCATCTTT. Protein: CALGELGAIRAGGRGYTDKLIF.

A few counts support this clone. A single base separates this from a much larger clone, so it may be a read error. Different DNA sequences within this sample yield the same CDR3. This chain links TRDV1 with TRDJ1; 7 bases are a match to TRDD3. This CDR3 has 19 residues. V lost 0 bases to trimming and J lost 1 base; unmatched junction nucleotides: 14. The V gene's germline CDR1 is TSWWSYY and CDR2 QGS. CDR3 sequence: CALGELRGIPRFLTDKLIF. CDR3 sequence (DNA): TGTGCTCTTGGGGAACTCCGGGGGATTCCACGATTTCTCACCGATAAACTCATCTTT.

In regard to this clone: One base away lies a much larger clone, so this may be a sequencing read error. The identical CDR3 is also encoded by other nucleotide sequences in the sample. The chain employs TRDV1 and TRDJ1, with D perhaps TRDD3 (6 bases). The germline gives CDR1 TSWWSYY, CDR2 QGS. The length of the CDR3 is 24 residues. V was shortened by 0 bases and J by 1 base, with 36 bases between the two germline ends. CDR3 region: CALGELRARRGLGLRLGTTDKLIF. In DNA, the CDR3 is TGTGCTCTTGGGGAACTCAGGGCGCGTCGGGGTCTGGGGTTACGGTTGGGGACCACCGATAAACTCATCTTT.

This clone was recorded a few times. It is likely a read error: a sequence one base away is far more abundant. Additional DNA sequences in this sample encode the identical CDR3. The chain joins TRDV1 to TRDJ1, with D uncertain. The length of the CDR3 is 15 residues. From germline, CDR1 is TSWWSYY and CDR2 QGS. V lost 4 bases and J lost 4, with 16 bases in between. The CDR3 DNA sequence: TGTGCTCTTGGGGGGCGCGGGCGTGCTTACGATAAACTCATCTTT. Residues: CALGGRGRAYDKLIF.

This clone was found a few times. A much larger clone sits a single nucleotide away, making a read error possible. The chain joins TRDV1 to TRDJ1, with D perhaps TRDD3 (6 bases). V was clipped by 9 bases and J by 0 bases, with 35 bases between them. This CDR3 comprises 21 residues. Germline V lookup: CDR1 TSWWSYY, CDR2 QGS. CDR3 in DNA: TGTGCTCTGGGCCCCCAGGCTCCATTACTAGGGGGGAGAAAGTACACCGATAAACTCATCTTT. Translating it yields CALGPQAPLLGGRKYTDKLIF.

This clone was detected only a few times. A far bigger clonotype differs at one base, so this is likely a read error. Other DNA variants within this sample encode the same CDR3. The V and J genes are TRDV1 and TRDJ1, with D unclear. CDR1 TSWWSYY and CDR2 QGS come from the germline V gene. The CDR3 has 16 amino acids. CDR3 in DNA: TGTGCTCTTGGGGAAATGGAGTACGTTGACACCGATAAGCTCATCTTT. The encoded protein is CALGEMEYVDTDKLIF.

This clone was counted between two and nine times. A far larger clone differs by one base, so this is likely a read error. At the DNA level, this CDR3 is encoded by other sequences in the same sample as well. The genes are TRDV2 and TRDJ1, with TRDD3 as a possible D gene (5 bases). Trimming pared 0 bases from V and 0 bases from J, leaving 16 bases between. CDR3 length: 17 amino acids. The germline CDR1 and CDR2 sequences are GEAIGNYY and EKD. The CDR3 region has the DNA TGTGCCTGTGACACCGATGGAGGGATGGTGTACACCGATAAACTCATCTTT. Its translation: CACDTDGGMVYTDKLIF.

As concerns this clone: A far more abundant clone sits one base away, making this likely a read error. This chain joins TRDV1 and TRDJ1; 11 bases line up with TRDD3. The germline V gene has CDR1 TSWWSYY and CDR2 QGS. Germline trimming cut 2 bases from V and 0 bases from J; bases unmatched to any gene: 23. This CDR3 has 23 amino acids. The CDR3 sequence: CALGEGRFNFLGDTSKYTDKLIF. CDR3 nucleotide sequence: TGTGCTCTTGGGGAAGGTCGGTTTAACTTTCTGGGGGATACTTCGAAGTACACCGATAAACTCATCTTT.

For this clone: The TCRdb protein comes from a much larger clone and disagrees with this DNA's translation at residue 11, likely due to a read error; the protein given here is derived from the DNA. V gene TRDV2 combines with J gene TRDJ1, with 10 bases aligning to TRDD3. Germline loops: CDR1 GEAIGNYY, CDR2 EKD. V lost 5 bases, J lost 8 bases, and 10 bases stayed unmatched. This CDR3 has 14 residues. The CDR3 protein is CACASTGGSIKLIF. The CDR3 nucleotides read TGTGCCTGTGCCAGTACTGGGGGATCGATCAAACTCATCTTT.